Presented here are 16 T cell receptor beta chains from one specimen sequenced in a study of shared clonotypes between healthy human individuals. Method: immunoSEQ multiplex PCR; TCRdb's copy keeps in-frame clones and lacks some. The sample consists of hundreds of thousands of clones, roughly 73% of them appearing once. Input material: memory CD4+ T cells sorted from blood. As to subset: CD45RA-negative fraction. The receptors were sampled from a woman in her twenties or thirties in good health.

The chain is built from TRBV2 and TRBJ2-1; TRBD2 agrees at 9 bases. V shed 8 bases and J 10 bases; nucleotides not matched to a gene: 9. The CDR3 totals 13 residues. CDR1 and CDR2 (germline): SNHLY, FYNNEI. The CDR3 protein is CASQAGGSLEQFF. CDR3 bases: TGTGCCAGCCAAGCGGGAGGTTCGTTAGAGCAGTTCTTC.

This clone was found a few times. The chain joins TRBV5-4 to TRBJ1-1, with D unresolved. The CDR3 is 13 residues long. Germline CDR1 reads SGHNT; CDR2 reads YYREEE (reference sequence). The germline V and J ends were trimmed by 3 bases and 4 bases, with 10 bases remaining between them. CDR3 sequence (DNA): TGTGCCAGCAGCTCGCAGTCGGGCACTGAAGCTTTCTTT. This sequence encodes CASSSQSGTEAFF.

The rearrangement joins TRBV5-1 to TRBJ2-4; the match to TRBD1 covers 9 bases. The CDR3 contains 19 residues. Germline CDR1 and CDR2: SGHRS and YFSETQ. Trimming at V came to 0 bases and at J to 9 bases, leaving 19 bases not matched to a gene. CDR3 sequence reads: CASSLDPKNRGLVGGIQYF. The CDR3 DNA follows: TGCGCCAGCAGCTTGGATCCCAAGAACAGGGGGCTCGTAGGTGGCATTCAGTACTTC.

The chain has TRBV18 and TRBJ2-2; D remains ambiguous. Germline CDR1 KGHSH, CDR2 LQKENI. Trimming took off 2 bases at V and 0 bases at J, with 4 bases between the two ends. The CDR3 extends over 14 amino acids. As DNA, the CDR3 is TGTGCCAGCTCACCAGGGTCGAACACCGGGGAGCTGTTTTTT. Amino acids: CASSPGSNTGELFF.

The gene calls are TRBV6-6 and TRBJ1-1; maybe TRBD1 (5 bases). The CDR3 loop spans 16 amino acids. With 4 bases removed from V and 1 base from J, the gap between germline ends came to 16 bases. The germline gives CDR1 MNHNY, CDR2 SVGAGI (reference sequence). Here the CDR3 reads CASSSILGDRNTEAFF. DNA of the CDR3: TGTGCCAGCAGTTCGATCCTAGGGGATAGGAACACTGAAGCTTTCTTT.

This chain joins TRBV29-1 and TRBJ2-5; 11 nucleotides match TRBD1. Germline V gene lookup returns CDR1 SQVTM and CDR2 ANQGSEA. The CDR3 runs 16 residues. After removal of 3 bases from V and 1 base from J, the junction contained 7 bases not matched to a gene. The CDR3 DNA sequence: TGCAGCGTTGATGTTGGGGACAGGGGGGCCCAAGAGACCCAGTACTTC. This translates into CSVDVGDRGAQETQYF.

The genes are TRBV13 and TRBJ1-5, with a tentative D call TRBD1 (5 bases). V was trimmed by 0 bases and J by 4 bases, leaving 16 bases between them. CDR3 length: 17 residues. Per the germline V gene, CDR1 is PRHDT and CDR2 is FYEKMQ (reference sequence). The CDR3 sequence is CASSLGGKTGRNQPQHF. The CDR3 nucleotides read TGTGCCAGCAGCTTAGGAGGGAAAACAGGTAGAAATCAGCCCCAGCATTTT.

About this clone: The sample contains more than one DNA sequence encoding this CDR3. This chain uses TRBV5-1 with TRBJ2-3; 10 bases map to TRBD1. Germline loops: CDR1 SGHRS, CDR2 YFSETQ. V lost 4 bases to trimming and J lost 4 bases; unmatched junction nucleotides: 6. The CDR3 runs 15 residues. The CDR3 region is CASSHGQGVSDTQYF. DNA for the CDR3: TGCGCCAGCAGCCACGGACAGGGGGTTTCAGATACGCAGTATTTT.

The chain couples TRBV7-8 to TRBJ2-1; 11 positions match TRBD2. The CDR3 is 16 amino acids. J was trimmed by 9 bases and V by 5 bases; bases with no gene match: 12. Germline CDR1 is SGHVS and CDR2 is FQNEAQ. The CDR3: CASSPTLAGGRSEQFF. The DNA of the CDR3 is TGTGCCAGCAGCCCCACCCTAGCGGGAGGTCGGAGTGAGCAGTTCTTC.

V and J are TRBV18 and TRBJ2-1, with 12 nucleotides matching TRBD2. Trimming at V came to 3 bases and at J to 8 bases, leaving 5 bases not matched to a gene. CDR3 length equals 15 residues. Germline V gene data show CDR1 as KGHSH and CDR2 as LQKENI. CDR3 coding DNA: TGTGCCAGCTCACCTGGACTAGCGGGATGGGATGAGCAGTTCTTC. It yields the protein CASSPGLAGWDEQFF.

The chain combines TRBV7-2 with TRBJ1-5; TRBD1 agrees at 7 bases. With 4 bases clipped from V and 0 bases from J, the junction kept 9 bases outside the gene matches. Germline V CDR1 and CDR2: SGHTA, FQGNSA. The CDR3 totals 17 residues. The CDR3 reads CASSSGTVLYSNQPQHF. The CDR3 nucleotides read TGTGCCAGCAGCTCGGGGACAGTCCTGTATAGCAATCAGCCCCAGCATTTT.

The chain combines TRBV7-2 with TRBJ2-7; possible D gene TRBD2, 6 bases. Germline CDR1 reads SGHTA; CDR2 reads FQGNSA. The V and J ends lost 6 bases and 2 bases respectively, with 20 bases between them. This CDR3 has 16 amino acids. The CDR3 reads CASSSAPGVGTYEQYF. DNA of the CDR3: TGTGCCAGCAGTTCCGCACCGGGAGTGGGAACCTACGAGCAGTACTTC. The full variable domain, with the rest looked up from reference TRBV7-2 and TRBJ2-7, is GAGVSQSPSNKVTEKGKDVELRCDPISGHTALYWYRQSLGQGLEFLIYFQGNSAPDKSGLPSDRFSAERTGGSVSTLTIQRTQQEDSAVYLCASSSAPGVGTYEQYFGPGTRLTVT.

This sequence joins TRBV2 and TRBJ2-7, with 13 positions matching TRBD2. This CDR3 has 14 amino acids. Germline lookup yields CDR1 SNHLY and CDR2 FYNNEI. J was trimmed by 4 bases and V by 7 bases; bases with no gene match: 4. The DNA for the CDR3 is TGTGCCAGCAAAGGGACTAGCGGGACGTACGAGCAGTACTTC. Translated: CASKGTSGTYEQYF.

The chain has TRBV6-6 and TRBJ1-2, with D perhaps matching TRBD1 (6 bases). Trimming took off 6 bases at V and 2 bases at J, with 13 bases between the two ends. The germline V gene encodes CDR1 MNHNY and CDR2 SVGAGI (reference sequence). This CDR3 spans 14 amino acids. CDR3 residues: CASSRGSPNYGYTF. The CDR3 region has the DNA TGTGCCAGCAGCAGGGGAAGTCCAAACTATGGCTACACCTTC.

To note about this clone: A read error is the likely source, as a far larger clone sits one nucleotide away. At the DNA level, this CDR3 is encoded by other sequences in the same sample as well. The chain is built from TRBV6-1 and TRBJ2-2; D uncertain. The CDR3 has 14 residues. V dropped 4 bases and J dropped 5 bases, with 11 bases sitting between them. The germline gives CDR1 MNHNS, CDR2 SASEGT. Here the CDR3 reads CASSGVVNTGELFF. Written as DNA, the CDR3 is TGTGCCAGCAGTGGAGTAGTGAATACCGGGGAGCTGTTTTTT.

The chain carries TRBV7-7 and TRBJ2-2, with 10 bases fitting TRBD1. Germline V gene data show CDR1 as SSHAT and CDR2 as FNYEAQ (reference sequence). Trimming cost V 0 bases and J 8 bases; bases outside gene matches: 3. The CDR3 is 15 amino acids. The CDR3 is CASSLAGTGAGELFF. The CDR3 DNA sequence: TGTGCCAGCAGCTTAGCCGGGACAGGGGCTGGGGAGCTGTTTTTT.